The table lists the clone carrying this T cell receptor (beta chain) with many counts. This sample was included in a study of blood T cell repertoires in COVID-19. Sequenced by immunoSEQ multiplex PCR; TCRdb stores in-frame clones only, minus some. The repertoire has fewer than 75,000 clones, nearly 85% of them found once; the top ten carry just over 40%. The CDR3 runs to 15 residues. V was pared by 4 bases and J by 0 bases, with 10 bases between. The germline gives CDR1 WNHNN, CDR2 SYGVQD (reference sequence). Sequencing was done on a sample of peripheral blood. The J gene is TRBJ2-1, the V gene TRBV10-1, with a possible D match to TRBD2 (5 bases). This TCR derives from a human donor in a cohort sampled during active COVID-19. CDR3 DNA: TGCGCCAGCAGTGTAGCGTTCCGCTCCTACAATGAGCAGTTCTTC. It yields the protein CASSVAFRSYNEQFF.